The clone carrying this T cell receptor beta chain was counted between two and nine times. The antigen is not known. The source of the sample is a study of PD-1 blockade in mismatch repair-deficient tumors. Study-wide results and limits: Tumor-resident clones, often absent from pretreatment blood, expanded after pembrolizumab and then contracted.

Germline lookup yields CDR1 SQVTM and CDR2 ANQGSEA. Trimming stripped 5 bases from V and 5 bases from J, with 27 bases between. The CDR3 runs to 17 residues. Every patient had mismatch repair deficiency by PCR or immunohistochemistry. Some clones are missing from TCRdb's copy, which holds only in-frame ones; the method was immunoSEQ multiplex PCR. The sample lists some 100,000 clones, under 90% occurring once. The TCR comes from an adult with mismatch repair-deficient cancer. This chain joins TRBV29-1 and TRBJ1-2; D is perhaps TRBD1 (6 bases). The input for sequencing was peripheral blood, taken less than 37 weeks after starting pembrolizumab. The CDR3 region is CSVKAQGLGTVTYGYTF. The DNA for the CDR3 is TGCAGCGTTAAGGCCCAGGGGTTGGGGACGGTTACGTATGGCTACACCTTC. Full variable domain (rest looked up from reference TRBV29-1 and TRBJ1-2): SAVISQKPSRDICQRGTSLTIQCQVDSQVTMMFWYRQQPGQSLTLIATANQGSEATYESGFVIDKFPISRPNLTFSTLTVSNMSPEDSSIYLCSVKAQGLGTVTYGYTFGSGTRLTVV.